This paragraph reports one T cell receptor beta chain. Some clones are missing from TCRdb's copy, which holds only in-frame ones; the method was immunoSEQ multiplex PCR. The sample carries some 2,000,000 clones, approximately 96% recorded once. V was trimmed by 4 bases and J by 2 bases, leaving 13 bases between them. The V gene's germline CDR1 is SGHRS and CDR2 YFSETQ. The CDR3 is 15 residues long. The sample is drawn from a study of shared clonotypes between healthy human individuals. In the study overall: Every donor yielded three CD4 naive, three CD4 memory, two CD8 naive and one CD8 memory plate.

The sequence was obtained from a young man in good health. Sequencing was done on a sample of naive CD4+ T cells sorted from blood. Specified subset: CD45RA+ positively selected. The chain combines TRBV5-1 with TRBJ2-1; D may be TRBD2 (6 bases). The CDR3 sequence: CASSLRLVAYNEQFF. The CDR3 DNA reads as TGCGCCAGCAGCCTCAGACTAGTCGCCTACAATGAGCAGTTCTTC.